The 13 T cell receptor beta chains listed next were all sequenced from one sample in a study of Graves' ophthalmopathy and Graves' hyperthyroidism. Investigators amplified TCR beta CDR3 regions from RNA transcripts. A first-round RT-PCR used HTBI primers, followed by a second-round multiplex PCR. TCRdb redid the calling of the multiplex PCR reads with MiXCR, one entry per CDR3 protein. Of about 740,000 distinct CDR3 sequences listed, 40% were seen once; the top ten hold about 40%. The sample was peripheral blood. The source is an adult man with Graves' ophthalmopathy.

The V call is TRBV7-9, the J call TRBJ2-5; D unclear. Deletions cut 1 base from V and 1 base from J, with 7 bases between. Germline CDR1 is SEHNR and CDR2 is FQNEAQ (reference sequence). The CDR3 length is 14 residues. The CDR3 bases are TGTGCCAGCAGCTTAGAGCCGACCCAAGAGACCCAGTACTTC. This translates into CASSLEPTQETQYF.

The chain links TRBV20-1 to TRBJ1-5; 11 bases agree with TRBD1. The CDR3 is made up of 14 amino acids. Germline CDR1 and CDR2: DFQATT and SNEGSKA (reference sequence). J gave up 6 bases and V 0 bases, and 1 base lay outside the gene matches. The CDR3 reads CSAREGTGGQPQHF. The DNA of the CDR3 is TGCAGTGCTAGAGAAGGGACAGGGGGTCAGCCCCAGCATTTT.

There are many counts of this clonotype. The chain joins TRBV11-2 to TRBJ2-7, with 10 positions matching TRBD1. Germline V gives CDR1 SGHAT, CDR2 FQNNGV. V was clipped by 3 bases and J by 4 bases; unmatched bases: 6. The CDR3 runs 15 residues. The CDR3 DNA follows: TGTGCCAGCAGCTTCCCGGGACAGGGGTCATACGAGCAGTACTTC. Its translation: CASSFPGQGSYEQYF.

This clonotype was observed at least ten times. This rearrangement joins TRBV20-1 to TRBJ1-6, with D perhaps TRBD1 (6 bases). V was shortened by 3 bases and J by 10 bases, with 16 bases between the two germline ends. The CDR3 sequence is 14 residues long. Germline CDR1 DFQATT, CDR2 SNEGSKA (reference sequence). The CDR3: CSARGGRQGSPLHF. The CDR3 DNA follows: TGCAGTGCTAGGGGGGGCAGACAAGGATCACCCCTCCACTTT.

V is TRBV25-1 and J is TRBJ2-2, with a possible D match to TRBD2 (5 bases). The germline gives CDR1 MGHDK, CDR2 SYGVNS. V lost 6 bases and J lost 2, with 16 bases in between. The CDR3 has 16 amino acids. CDR3 loop: CASSLGVARNTGELFF. The CDR3 nucleotides are TGTGCCAGCAGCTTGGGAGTAGCCCGTAACACCGGGGAGCTGTTTTTT.

The gene calls are TRBV15 and TRBJ1-5; 7 nucleotides match TRBD1. The CDR3 runs 17 residues. Trimming at V came to 3 bases and at J to 2 bases, leaving 10 bases not matched to a gene. Germline assignment: CDR1 LNHNV and CDR2 YYDKDF (reference sequence). The CDR3 DNA reads as TGTGCCACCAGCAGCGCAGGAGACAGGGAGGGCAATCAGCCCCAGCATTTT. It encodes CATSSAGDREGNQPQHF.

This clonotype was seen only a few times. V usage is TRBV6-6 and J usage is TRBJ1-4; D possibly corresponds to TRBD1 (6 bases). Germline-derived CDR1 and CDR2 are MNHNY and SVGAGI (reference sequence). The CDR3 has 13 residues. Trimming took 11 bases from V and 4 from J, leaving 14 bases between them. This CDR3 is CASAGAVNEKLFF. The CDR3 region has the DNA TGTGCCTCTGCAGGGGCAGTTAATGAAAAACTGTTTTTT.

This clonotype has only a few counts. This chain links TRBV7-2 with TRBJ1-2; 11 bases line up with TRBD1. The CDR3 sequence is 15 residues long. CDR1 SGHTA and CDR2 FQGNSA come from the germline V gene. The V and J ends lost 5 bases and 8 bases, in that order; junction bases with no gene match: 10. In DNA, the CDR3 is TGTGCCAGCAGCGGGGAGAGGACAGGGGGCGGGGGCTACACCTTC. Translation gives CASSGERTGGGGYTF.

This clonotype was counted a few times. The J gene is TRBJ1-2, the V gene TRBV2; TRBD1 is a possible D gene (6 bases). The CDR3 length is 13 residues. With 5 bases removed from V and 8 bases from J, the gap between germline ends came to 15 bases. CDR1 and CDR2 (germline): SNHLY, FYNNEI. The CDR3 is CASSSPRGDGYTF. CDR3 bases: TGTGCCAGCAGTTCTCCCAGGGGCGACGGCTACACCTTC.

This clonotype was picked up many times. The genes are TRBV29-1 and TRBJ2-7; perhaps TRBD1 as D (6 bases). V lost 5 bases and J 4 bases, leaving 9 bases between the germline ends. The CDR3 extends over 11 amino acids. Germline V gene lookup returns CDR1 SQVTM and CDR2 ANQGSEA. The CDR3 region has the DNA TGCAGCGTTCTCAGGGGTTACGAGCAGTACTTC. Protein product: CSVLRGYEQYF.

This clonotype appeared many times. The chain has TRBV7-9 and TRBJ2-6; TRBD1 matches at 9 bases. The CDR3 contains 18 residues. Germline CDR1 reads SEHNR; CDR2 reads FQNEAQ (reference sequence). V lost 4 bases, J lost 3 bases, and 10 bases stayed unmatched. The DNA of the CDR3 is TGTGCCAGCAGCTCGCCCCGGACAGGGGATGGTGGGGCCAACGTCCTGACTTTC. Translation: CASSSPRTGDGGANVLTF.

The table lists this clonotype with many counts. This chain joins TRBV10-3 and TRBJ2-6, with D perhaps matching TRBD1 (6 bases). Germline V gene lookup returns CDR1 ENHRY and CDR2 SYGVKD. The length of the CDR3 is 19 residues. V lost 8 bases to trimming and J lost 0 bases, with 23 bases between them. The CDR3 nucleotides read TGTGCCATCTCTCACCTTAAGACAGGTGGACCCTCTGGGGCCAACGTCCTGACTTTC. Translated: CAISHLKTGGPSGANVLTF.

In regard to this clonotype: This may come from a read error, since a much larger clone is one base off. The V and J genes are TRBV5-6 and TRBJ2-7; tentative D call: TRBD2 (5 bases). The CDR3 consists of 15 residues. Per germline, CDR1 SGHDT and CDR2 YYEEEE. Trimming shortened V by 3 bases and J by 2 bases, and 15 bases separated the two germline ends. The CDR3: CASSSSRKGAYEQYF. The CDR3 DNA follows: TGTGCCAGCAGCTCTAGCAGGAAGGGAGCCTACGAGCAGTACTTC.